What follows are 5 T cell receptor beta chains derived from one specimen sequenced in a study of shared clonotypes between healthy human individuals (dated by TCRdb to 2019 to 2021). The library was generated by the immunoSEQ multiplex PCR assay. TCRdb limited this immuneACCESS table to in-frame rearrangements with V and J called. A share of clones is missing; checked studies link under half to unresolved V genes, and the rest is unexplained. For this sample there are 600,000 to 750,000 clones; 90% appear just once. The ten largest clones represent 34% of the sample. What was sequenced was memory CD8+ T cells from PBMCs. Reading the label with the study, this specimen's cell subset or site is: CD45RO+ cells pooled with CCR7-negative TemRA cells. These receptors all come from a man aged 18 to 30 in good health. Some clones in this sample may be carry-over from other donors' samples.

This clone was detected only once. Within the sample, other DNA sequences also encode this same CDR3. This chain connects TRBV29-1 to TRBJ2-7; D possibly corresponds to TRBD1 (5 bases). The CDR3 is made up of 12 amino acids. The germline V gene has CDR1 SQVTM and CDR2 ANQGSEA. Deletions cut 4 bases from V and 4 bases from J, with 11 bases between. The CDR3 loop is CSVVTGFYEQYF. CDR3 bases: TGCAGCGTTGTTACAGGTTTTTACGAGCAGTACTTC.

The CDR3 protein is CATSRARGIGNTIYF. The CDR3 DNA reads as TGTGCCACCAGCAGAGCCCGGGGGATTGGAAACACCATATATTTT. The J gene is TRBJ1-3, the V gene TRBV15; possibly TRBD1 for D (5 bases). This CDR3 contains 15 residues. Trimming stripped 1 base from V and 3 bases from J, with 10 bases between. The V gene's germline CDR1 is LNHNV and CDR2 YYDKDF (reference sequence).

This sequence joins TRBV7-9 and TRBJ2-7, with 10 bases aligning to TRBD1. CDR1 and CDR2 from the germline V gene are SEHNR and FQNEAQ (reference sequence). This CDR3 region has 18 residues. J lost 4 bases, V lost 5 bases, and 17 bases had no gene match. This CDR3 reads CASSTTILNRDRGYEQYF. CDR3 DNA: TGTGCCAGCAGCACAACCATACTTAACCGGGACAGGGGTTACGAGCAGTACTTC.

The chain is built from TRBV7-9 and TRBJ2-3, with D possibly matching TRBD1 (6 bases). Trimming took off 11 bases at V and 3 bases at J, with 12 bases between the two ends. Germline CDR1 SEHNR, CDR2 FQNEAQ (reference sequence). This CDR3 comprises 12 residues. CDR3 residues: CASEGGTDTQYF. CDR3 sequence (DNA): TGTGCCTCCGAAGGGGGAACAGATACGCAGTATTTT.

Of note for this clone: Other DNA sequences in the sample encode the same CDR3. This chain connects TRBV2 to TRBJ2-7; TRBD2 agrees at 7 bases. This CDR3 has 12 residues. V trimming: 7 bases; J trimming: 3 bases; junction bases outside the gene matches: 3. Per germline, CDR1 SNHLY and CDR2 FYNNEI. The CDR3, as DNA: TGTGCCAGCACCGGGGGGAGCTACGAGCAGTACTTC. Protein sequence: CASTGGSYEQYF.